This T cell receptor beta chain was profiled in a study of shared clonotypes between healthy human individuals. Donors, healthy HIV-negative adults, lacked recent acute infections or vaccinations. Germline V lookup: CDR1 SEHNR, CDR2 FQNEAQ (reference sequence). The CDR3 contains 16 residues. V lost 2 bases, J lost 2 bases, and 12 bases lay in between. Points from the study as a whole: Clonotype sharing among the donors was expected to vary with sequencing depth.

With respect to this clone: Its antigen is undetermined.

The genomic DNA of each subset was split evenly across several immunoSEQ plates. This table comes from immunoSEQ multiplex PCR, and its TCRdb copy is limited to in-frame clones, with some not included. The sample shows hundreds of thousands of clones, 70% to 80% of them seen only once. The rearrangement links TRBV7-9 to TRBJ2-2, with D perhaps being TRBD1 or TRBD2 (5 bases each). This sequence originates from a woman aged 40 to 55 in good health. Some clones in this sample may be carry-over from other donors' samples. Sequenced: PBMCs. CDR3 nucleotide sequence: TGTGCCAGCAGCTTAAGACGGGACCAAAACACCGGGGAGCTGTTTTTT. Its protein is CASSLRRDQNTGELFF.